This T cell receptor beta chain was identified during a study of naive and memory T cell subsets. Study-level findings and limits: Naive and memory subsets had different power law exponents for TCR abundance. Especially in CD8 cells, naive repertoires contained a few larger clonotypes, possibly CD45RA-re-expressing memory cells.

Comment on this clonotype: Antigen specificity is unknown.

CDR3 length equals 14 residues. Germline values: CDR1 SGHTA, CDR2 FQGNSA. V was clipped by 6 bases and J by 2 bases, with 13 bases between them. Both TRBC1 and TRBC2 were covered by a beta constant-region primer of two equimolar oligonucleotides. Ligated cDNA was amplified by four rounds of PCR with nested alpha and beta constant-region primers and SP2. TCRdb redid the calling of the UMI-ligation and nested PCR reads with MiXCR, one entry per CDR3 protein. The data show 150,000 or so distinct CDR3 sequences, 20% to 25% seen once. This TCR came from a human donor in good health. The sequencing input was naive CD4+ T cells from blood. J is TRBJ2-5 and V is TRBV7-2; D call uncertain. The CDR3, as DNA: TGTGCCAGCAGTGCCGACTCCGGGCAAGAGACCCAGTACTTC. This encodes CASSADSGQETQYF.